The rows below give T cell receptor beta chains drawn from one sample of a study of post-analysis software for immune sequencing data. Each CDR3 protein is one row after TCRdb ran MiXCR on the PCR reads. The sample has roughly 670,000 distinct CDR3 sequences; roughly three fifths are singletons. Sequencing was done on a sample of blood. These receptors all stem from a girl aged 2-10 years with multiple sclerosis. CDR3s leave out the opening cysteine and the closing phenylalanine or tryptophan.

cdr3_aa: ASSSRRGWVSYGYT; v_call: TRBV6-2/TRBV6-3
cdr3_aa: ASSFPSGGVQETQY; v_call: TRBV7-2
cdr3_aa: ASSGEPVYEQF; v_call: TRBV28
cdr3_aa: ASSQARGGLGSYNEQF; v_call: TRBV3-1
cdr3_aa: ASSQEGPLYGTNEKLF; v_call: TRBV4-1
cdr3_aa: ASQGQGGQETQY; v_call: TRBV6-6
cdr3_aa: SVGAGTYEQY; v_call: TRBV29-1
cdr3_aa: ASSYSGRGGKNIQY; v_call: TRBV6-5
cdr3_aa: ASSDSIEGRRYNEQF; v_call: TRBV6-4
cdr3_aa: ASSYGFQETQY; v_call: TRBV19
cdr3_aa: ASSSLRLAPYNEQF; v_call: TRBV3-1
cdr3_aa: ASSLAPGEYGYT; v_call: TRBV5-5
cdr3_aa: ASSRTSGQVITYNEQF; v_call: TRBV12-3/TRBV12-4
cdr3_aa: ASSSRSGVETQY; v_call: TRBV9
cdr3_aa: ASSSTSGRDSEQF; v_call: TRBV7-2
cdr3_aa: ASSLGTTDTQY; v_call: TRBV5-1
cdr3_aa: SDLDRGKGYT; v_call: TRBV29-1
cdr3_aa: SASRDSGMNTEAF; v_call: TRBV20-1
cdr3_aa: SVTDRVSTDTQY; v_call: TRBV29-1
cdr3_aa: AVLGGSKDTQY; v_call: TRBV6-2/TRBV6-3
cdr3_aa: SARTSGGADTQY; v_call: TRBV20-1
cdr3_aa: SVERSGSDSRNEQF; v_call: TRBV29-1
cdr3_aa: SAPGRPGGVQETQY; v_call: TRBV20-1
cdr3_aa: ASSLSGGRVYEQF; v_call: TRBV5-1
cdr3_aa: ASSQDRETRQETQY; v_call: TRBV4-1
cdr3_aa: ATGGNSNQPQH; v_call: TRBV24-1
cdr3_aa: SARALTATVGRSLFMYGYT; v_call: TRBV20-1
cdr3_aa: SARDIQGKETQY; v_call: TRBV20-1
cdr3_aa: ASSRIAGSTDTQY; v_call: TRBV6-2/TRBV6-3
cdr3_aa: ASSVGGGTGYQFYEQY; v_call: TRBV9
cdr3_aa: ASNRGRSYNEQF; v_call: TRBV12-3/TRBV12-4
cdr3_aa: ASSGSESYEQY; v_call: TRBV12-3/TRBV12-4
cdr3_aa: ASNRAGDGTQY; v_call: TRBV6-5
cdr3_aa: ASSLGQGGSEAF; v_call: TRBV11-2
cdr3_aa: ASSLTSGRAQSSKNIQY; v_call: TRBV7-9
cdr3_aa: ASSGGQKNTGELF; v_call: TRBV25-1
cdr3_aa: ANSRRETYEQY; v_call: TRBV5-5
cdr3_aa: ASSISGGAKNIQY; v_call: TRBV19
cdr3_aa: ASTAVEDYPFYEQY; v_call: TRBV5-1
cdr3_aa: SAGALTGASYNEQF; v_call: TRBV20-1